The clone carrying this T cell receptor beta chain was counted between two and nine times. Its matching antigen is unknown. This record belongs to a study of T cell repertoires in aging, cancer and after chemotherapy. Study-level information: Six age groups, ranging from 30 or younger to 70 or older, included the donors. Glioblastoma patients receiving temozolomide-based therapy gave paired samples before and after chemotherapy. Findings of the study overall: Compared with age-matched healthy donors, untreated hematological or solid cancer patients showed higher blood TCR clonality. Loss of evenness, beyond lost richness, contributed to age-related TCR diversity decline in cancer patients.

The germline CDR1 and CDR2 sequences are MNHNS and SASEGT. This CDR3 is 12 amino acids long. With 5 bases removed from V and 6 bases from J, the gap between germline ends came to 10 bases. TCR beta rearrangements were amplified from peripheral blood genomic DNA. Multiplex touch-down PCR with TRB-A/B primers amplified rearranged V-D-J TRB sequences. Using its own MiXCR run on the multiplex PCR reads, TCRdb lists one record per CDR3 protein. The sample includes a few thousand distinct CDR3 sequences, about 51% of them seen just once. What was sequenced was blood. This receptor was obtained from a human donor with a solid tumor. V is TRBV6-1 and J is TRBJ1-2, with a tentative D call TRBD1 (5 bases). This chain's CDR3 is CASSLDTHGYTF. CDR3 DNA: TGTGCCAGCAGTTTGGACACACATGGCTACACCTTC.